Listed below are T cell receptor beta chains from one sample, sequenced in a study of T cells in Graves' hyperthyroidism and ophthalmopathy. TCRdb itself ran the multiplex PCR reads through MiXCR, one entry per CDR3 protein. In the table there are roughly 720,000 distinct CDR3 sequences, 15% to 20% of which are singletons. Sequenced: blood. These TCRs come from a man aged 50-59 years with Graves' hyperthyroidism. The CDR3 runs from the conserved cysteine through the conserved F or W. D genes are given only for firm matches. Clone size is stated in some rows and not others, as once, few, many or a class when expanded.

DNA,CDR3,J,V,size,D
TGTGCCACCAGAGGACCGCCTGATTGGAATGAGCAGTTCTTC,CATRGPPDWNEQFF,TRBJ2-1,TRBV24-1,many,.
TGTGCCAGCACATTGGGCGGACAGAACACTGAAGCTTTCTTT,CASTLGGQNTEAFF,TRBJ1-1,TRBV6-1,.,.
TGTGCCAGCAGTCCCCGACTAGCGGGAGTCAGAGAGACCCAGTACTTC,CASSPRLAGVRETQYF,TRBJ2-5,TRBV27,.,TRBD2
TGCAGTGCTAGAGCTCTCGACAGGGGGAACACTGAAGCTTTCTTT,CSARALDRGNTEAFF,TRBJ1-1,TRBV20-1,.,TRBD1
TGTGCCAGCAGCGCTCCGGGACAGCCTACAGATACGCAGTATTTT,CASSAPGQPTDTQYF,TRBJ2-3,TRBV7-9,many,TRBD1
TGTGCCAGCAGCTTAGCCTTGACTAGCGGGAGGGCCGGGGAGCTGTTTTTT,CASSLALTSGRAGELFF,TRBJ2-2,TRBV7-9,.,TRBD2
TGTGCCAGCAGCGCTTCGGGGCGGGAGGGCCCAGACAACCCTAATGAGCAGTTCTTC,CASSASGREGPDNPNEQFF,TRBJ2-1,TRBV7-2,many,TRBD2
TGCGGAGGGACAGGGAGTACTGGAAACACCATATATTTT,CGGTGSTGNTIYF,TRBJ1-3,TRBV29-1,many,TRBD1
TGCAGTGCTAGCCTGACAGGGCCTCAAAACATTCAGTACTTC,CSASLTGPQNIQYF,TRBJ2-4,TRBV20-1,.,TRBD1
TGTGCCAGCAGTTTATCCGGGGTGAGTGGCTACACCTTC,CASSLSGVSGYTF,TRBJ1-2,TRBV12-3/TRBV12-4,few,.
TGTGCCATCGGCACTGGCTCCTACGAGCAGTACTTC,CAIGTGSYEQYF,TRBJ2-7,TRBV10-3,many,.
TGTGCCAGCAGCTCGCCGACGGTAGTAAACGAGCAGTACTTC,CASSSPTVVNEQYF,TRBJ2-7,TRBV7-8,.,.
TGTGCCAGTAGGTATTCGACTAGCGGAGCCTACGAGCAGTACTTC,CASRYSTSGAYEQYF,TRBJ2-7,TRBV19,.,TRBD2
TGTGCCAGTAGTCCCATGGAGGGGGCCGCGAACACCGGGGAGCTGTTTTTT,CASSPMEGAANTGELFF,TRBJ2-2,TRBV19,.,.
TGCAGTGCGATGATGGGAGCGGGAGTGGGGGAGACCCAGTACTTC,CSAMMGAGVGETQYF,TRBJ2-5,TRBV20-1,many,TRBD2
TGTGCCAGCAGTGGACCTGGAGGGACATCCCTATTCTCCTACGAGCAGTACTTC,CASSGPGGTSLFSYEQYF,TRBJ2-7,TRBV27,many,.
TGTGCCAGCAGCTGGGGAGCGGGAGAAGAGACCCAGTACTTC,CASSWGAGEETQYF,TRBJ2-5,TRBV27,.,TRBD2
TGCGCCAGCAGCCAAAACTCCTACGAGCGGTACTTC,CASSQNSYERYF,TRBJ2-7,TRBV5-1,few,.
TGTGCCATCAGTGAGAGGGAGGGCCAAGTCAATGAGCAGTTCTTC,CAISEREGQVNEQFF,TRBJ2-1,TRBV10-3,many,TRBD2
TGTGCCAGCAGCGCACCCGGCGAAAAACTGTTTTTT,CASSAPGEKLFF,TRBJ1-4,TRBV6-1,.,.
TGTGCCAGCAGTGGACAGCAAATCTACTCTGGGGCCAACGTCCTGACTTTC,CASSGQQIYSGANVLTF,TRBJ2-6,TRBV6-1,many,.
TGTGCCACCCGCTCTGGAAACACCATATATTTT,CATRSGNTIYF,TRBJ1-3,TRBV27,many,.
TGCGCCAGCAGCTCCCAGGGGGGCACTCAAGAGACCCAGTACTTC,CASSSQGGTQETQYF,TRBJ2-5,TRBV5-1,.,.
TGCAGTGCTGGGACTAGCGGCACCTACAATGAGCAGTTCTTC,CSAGTSGTYNEQFF,TRBJ2-1,TRBV20-1,many,TRBD2
TGTGCCAGTAGTATTCAGGGGAAGACTGGAAACACCATATATTTT,CASSIQGKTGNTIYF,TRBJ1-3,TRBV19,.,.
TGCGCCAGCACCAACTACCTCAATGAGCAGTTCTTC,CASTNYLNEQFF,TRBJ2-1,TRBV10-1,few,.
TGTGCCAGCAGTGCCCCCGGGACGGGAAGCTACACTGAAGCTTTCTTT,CASSAPGTGSYTEAFF,TRBJ1-1,TRBV28,many,.
TGTGCCAGCAATAATGCGGGGGGGGGGACAGATACGCAGTATTTT,CASNNAGGGTDTQYF,TRBJ2-3,TRBV28,few,TRBD2
TGTGCCAGCAGTGAACCGGGACAGGCGGTACCTGAAGCTTTCTTT,CASSEPGQAVPEAFF,TRBJ1-1,TRBV2,many,TRBD1
TGTGCCAGCAGTTCGGCTAGCCGCGAGCAGTACTTC,CASSSASREQYF,TRBJ2-7,TRBV27,many,.
TGTGCCAGCATTATCCGAGTCCGCTCCTACGAGCAGTACTTC,CASIIRVRSYEQYF,TRBJ2-7,TRBV2,many,.
TGCAGTGCCGACCCGGGACACACCACAGATACGCAGTATTTT,CSADPGHTTDTQYF,TRBJ2-3,TRBV20-1,many,.
TGTGCCAGCAGTGATGGGACTAGCGGTTATTTTCCCTACGAGCAGTACTTC,CASSDGTSGYFPYEQYF,TRBJ2-7,TRBV6-1,many,TRBD2
TGTGCCTGGGGGACTACAGTTAGCTACAATGAGCAGTTCTTC,CAWGTTVSYNEQFF,TRBJ2-1,TRBV30,.,TRBD2
TGCAGTGCTTTAGGGCTTTTACCCTACGAGCAGTACTTC,CSALGLLPYEQYF,TRBJ2-7,TRBV20-1,.,.
TGTGCCAGCAGGGAAGGACGGTCGTCGAACACTGAAGCTTTCTTT,CASREGRSSNTEAFF,TRBJ1-1,TRBV28,few,.
TGTGCCAGTAGTATAGTATCTGGGGGCGACCAAGAGACCCAGTACTTC,CASSIVSGGDQETQYF,TRBJ2-5,TRBV19,.,.
TGTGCCAGCCAAGATCGACAAAACTATGGCTACACCTTC,CASQDRQNYGYTF,TRBJ1-2,TRBV28,few,.
TGTGCCAGCAGCTTTGGACTAGTGGGGTACAATGAGCAGTTCTTC,CASSFGLVGYNEQFF,TRBJ2-1,TRBV7-3,few,TRBD2
TGTGCCAGTACCTCCGGACTAGCGCAAGACAATGAGCAGTTCTTC,CASTSGLAQDNEQFF,TRBJ2-1,TRBV19,few,TRBD2
TGTGCCAGCAGTTTCGGGACAGGGGGCAGGATCGCTGAAGCTTTCTTT,CASSFGTGGRIAEAFF,TRBJ1-1,TRBV27,many,TRBD1
TGTGCCAGCAGCTTAGCGCCTAGGGGGCTTGAAAAACTGTTTTTT,CASSLAPRGLEKLFF,TRBJ1-4,TRBV11-2,many,TRBD1
TGTGCCAGTAGAGACGGGGGTGAGGGGTCCATGAACACTGAAGCTTTCTTT,CASRDGGEGSMNTEAFF,TRBJ1-1,TRBV19,many,.
TGTGCCAGCAGCACCGGGACAGGGGGCTCCTACGAGCAGTACTTC,CASSTGTGGSYEQYF,TRBJ2-7,TRBV7-8,many,TRBD1
TGTGCCAGCTCACCACAAACTCCATACACCGGGGAGCTGTTTTTT,CASSPQTPYTGELFF,TRBJ2-2,TRBV18,few,.